This is a list of T cell receptor beta chains from one sample in a study of T cell clonotyping in hematopoietic cell transplantation. Method: immunoSEQ multiplex PCR; TCRdb's copy keeps in-frame clones and lacks some. Of 55,000 to 70,000 clones listed, about 93% are singletons. The sequencing input was peripheral blood mononuclear cells. The receptor set was obtained from a man aged 45-65 years in good health. Some clones in this sample may be carry-over from other donors' samples. The CDR3 runs from the conserved cysteine through the conserved F or W. D genes are given only for firm matches. Part of the rows lack a size; the others show once, few, many or a class for expanded clones.

>TRBD1|NA|TRBV10-3|TRBJ2-1
TGTGCCATCAGGAGACAGGGGGGCTATGAGCAGTTCTTC
CAIRRQGGYEQFF
>TRBD2|NA|TRBV10-3|TRBJ2-1
TGTGCCACCCCCCCTAAAAGCGGGGGGCACAATGAGCAGTTCTTC
CATPPKSGGHNEQFF
>NA|NA|TRBV19|TRBJ1-5
TGTGCCAGTAGCCTAGGGAGGGATGGCAATCAGCCCCAGCATTTT
CASSLGRDGNQPQHF
>NA|NA|TRBV7-9|TRBJ1-3
TGTGCCTTAGTCGGCGGGGGCCCTCATGGAAACACCATATATTTT
CALVGGGPHGNTIYF
>TRBD2|once|TRBV19|TRBJ2-7
TGTGCCAGTAGTATAGGTGGGTCACCGGGAGGTGAGCAGTACTTC
CASSIGGSPGGEQYF
>TRBD2|NA|TRBV28|TRBJ2-1
TGTGCCAGCAGTTTATCGGGGGGAGTGAATGAGCAGTTCTTC
CASSLSGGVNEQFF
>TRBD1|NA|TRBV6-6|TRBJ1-5
TGTGCCAGCAGTCGGGGAACCGGGACAGACAATCAGCCCCAGCATTTT
CASSRGTGTDNQPQHF
>NA|NA|TRBV5-1|TRBJ2-7
TGCGCCAGCAGCTTTGACCGGGTCTACGAGCAGTACTTC
CASSFDRVYEQYF
>NA|NA|TRBV14|TRBJ1-2
TGTGCCAGCAGCCAAGATCGCAGGGATAACTATGGCTACACCTTC
CASSQDRRDNYGYTF
>NA|NA|TRBV5-4|TRBJ2-7
TGTGCCAGCAGCTTGAGTTTCGGTGGGGGGAACTACGAGCAGTACTTC
CASSLSFGGGNYEQYF
>NA|NA|TRBV28|TRBJ2-2
TGTGCCAGCACTATGAGGGGTGCCGGGGAGCTGTTTTTT
CASTMRGAGELFF
>NA|NA|TRBV5-1|TRBJ2-7
TGCGCCAGCAGCTTGGGTTACGGGGCGGTCAACGAGCAGTACTTC
CASSLGYGAVNEQYF
>TRBD2|NA|TRBV28|TRBJ2-7
TGTGCCAGCAGTCCGGGGACTAGCGGGCCCTACGAGCAGTACTTC
CASSPGTSGPYEQYF
>NA|NA|TRBV14|TRBJ1-1
TGTGCCAGCAGCCAAGATTGGATGAACACTGAAGCTTTCTTT
CASSQDWMNTEAFF
>TRBD1|NA|TRBV6-5|TRBJ1-4
TGTGCCAGCAGTTACCGACAGGGGGGGAATGAAAAACTGTTTTTT
CASSYRQGGNEKLFF
>NA|NA|TRBV5-4|TRBJ1-1
TGTGCCAGCAGCTCGGGGGGATTCTACCTGAACACTGAAGCTTTCTTT
CASSSGGFYLNTEAFF
>NA|NA|TRBV2|TRBJ1-4
TGTGCCAGCAGGGCGCCTAAAGTAGTTGAAAAACTGTTTTTT
CASRAPKVVEKLFF
>NA|once|TRBV6-5|TRBJ1-1
TGTGCCAGCAGTTACGGCCGTAGGGAGATGAACACTGAAGCTTTCTTT
CASSYGRREMNTEAFF
>NA|NA|TRBV6-5|TRBJ2-7
TGTGCCAGCAGTTACTCCGGGACTTACTACGAGCAGTACTTC
CASSYSGTYYEQYF
>TRBD2|NA|TRBV7-2|TRBJ2-3
TGTGCCAGCAGCGTTTCTAGCGGGGGGGTAACTAGCACAGATACGCAGTATTTT
CASSVSSGGVTSTDTQYF
>TRBD1|NA|TRBV27|TRBJ1-5
TGTGCCAGCTGGACAGGGGGTAGCAATCAGCCCCAGCATTTT
CASWTGGSNQPQHF
>TRBD1|NA|TRBV4-1|TRBJ1-5
TGCGCCAGCAGCCAAGATGACAGGGGGCGTTTTAGCAATCAGCCCCAGCATTTT
CASSQDDRGRFSNQPQHF
>TRBD2|NA|TRBV4-1|TRBJ2-1
TGCGCCAGCAGCCAAGAGAGGTCCCTAGCGGGAGGGTACAATGAGCAGTTCTTC
CASSQERSLAGGYNEQFF
>NA|NA|TRBV7-8|TRBJ1-5
TGTGCCAGCAGCGGACCGGGAACTAATCAGCCCCAGCATTTT
CASSGPGTNQPQHF
>NA|NA|TRBV7-3|TRBJ2-1
TGTGCCAGCAGCCCAACTGGGGGGTACAATGAGCAGTTCTTC
CASSPTGGYNEQFF
>NA|NA|TRBV5-1|TRBJ2-2
TGCGCCAGCAGACCCGAAGGGGTTAACACCGGGGAGCTGTTTTTT
CASRPEGVNTGELFF
>TRBD1|NA|TRBV10-3|TRBJ2-7
TGTGCCATCAGTGAGCCTAAGACAGGGAAGGGGTACGAGCAGTACTTC
CAISEPKTGKGYEQYF
>NA|once|TRBV27|TRBJ2-5
TGTGCCAGCATTAGAGGTGAGAAGACCCAGTACTTC
CASIRGEKTQYF
>TRBD2|NA|TRBV4-3|TRBJ2-2
TGCGCCAGCAGCCAAGGCCGAGCGGGAGTAGGGGCCGGGGAGCTGTTTTTT
CASSQGRAGVGAGELFF
>NA|NA|TRBV5-1|TRBJ1-1
TGCGCCAGCAGCCCCCGGGAGGGCAACACTGAAGCTTTCTTT
CASSPREGNTEAFF
>NA|NA|TRBV4-2|TRBJ1-2
TGTGCCAGCAGCAAGGGGGAGGATGGCTACACCTTC
CASSKGEDGYTF
>NA|NA|TRBV5-1|TRBJ2-7
TGCGCCAGCAGCTGGGACGGGCCCTCCTACGAGCAGTACTTC
CASSWDGPSYEQYF
>TRBD1|once|TRBV29-1|TRBJ1-2
TGCAGCGTTAGGACAGGGGGCAACTATGGCTACACCTTC
CSVRTGGNYGYTF